This T cell receptor beta chain originates from a study of cytomegalovirus exposure and HLA in healthy donors. Overall study: The early release's HLA-typed donors yielded about 85 million unique TCRs.

As regards this clone: Its antigen remains unidentified.

The PCR used 60 Vbeta and 13 Jbeta primers. Here immunoSEQ multiplex PCR was the method, and the copy in TCRdb shows in-frame clones only, minus some. The sample lists roughly 110,000 clones; 60% to 80% were seen once. The V gene's germline CDR1 is MRHNA and CDR2 SNTAGT. J was trimmed by 5 bases and V by 5 bases; bases with no gene match: 7. This CDR3 has 16 residues. Overall study results and limits: Being productive about 87% or about 30% of the time was typical of most TCR beta V segments in an earlier analysis. Despite most TCR sequences being rare, some public TCRs occurred in many donors. In vitro, three CMV-associated chains proved specific for CMV antigens.

The sample was PBMCs. This TCR derives from a woman aged 25 to 39 in good health and CMV-seropositive. This sequence joins TRBV6-4 and TRBJ2-5, with 14 bases lining up with TRBD2. The CDR3 coding sequence is TGTGCCAGCAGTCCCGGACTAGCGGGGGGCCGGGAGACCCAGTACTTC. This encodes CASSPGLAGGRETQYF.